This TCR beta chain was sequenced in a study of blood T cell repertoires in COVID-19. Whole-study context: Some COVID-19 samples were acute and others convalescent; all came from the United States, Italy and Spain.

As processed by the authors: The assay estimated nucleated cells by amplifying reference gene primers. TCRdb's copy holds only in-frame clones and misses some; the assay was immunoSEQ multiplex PCR. Clone size and the V and J calls come from that table; the DNA yielded D and trimming. Of 170,000 or so clones in the sample, approximately 91% were seen once. The sequence derives from a man aged 45-60 years with acute or convalescent COVID-19. Source material: peripheral blood.

CDR3 region: CASSIDEGSNTGELFF. In DNA, the CDR3 is TGTGCCAGTAGTATAGATGAGGGTTCGAACACCGGGGAGCTGTTTTTT. The chain has TRBV19 and TRBJ2-2, with D maybe TRBD2 (5 bases). Germline lookup yields CDR1 LNHDA and CDR2 SQIVND (reference sequence). This CDR3 region has 16 residues. V lost 0 bases, J lost 0 bases, and 8 bases lay in between. The full variable domain, with the rest looked up from reference TRBV19 and TRBJ2-2, is DGGITQSPKYLFRKEGQNVTLSCEQNLNHDAMYWYRQDPGQGLRLIYYSQIVNDFQKGDIAEGYSVSREKKESFPLTVTSAQKNPTAFYLCASSIDEGSNTGELFFGEGSRLTVL.